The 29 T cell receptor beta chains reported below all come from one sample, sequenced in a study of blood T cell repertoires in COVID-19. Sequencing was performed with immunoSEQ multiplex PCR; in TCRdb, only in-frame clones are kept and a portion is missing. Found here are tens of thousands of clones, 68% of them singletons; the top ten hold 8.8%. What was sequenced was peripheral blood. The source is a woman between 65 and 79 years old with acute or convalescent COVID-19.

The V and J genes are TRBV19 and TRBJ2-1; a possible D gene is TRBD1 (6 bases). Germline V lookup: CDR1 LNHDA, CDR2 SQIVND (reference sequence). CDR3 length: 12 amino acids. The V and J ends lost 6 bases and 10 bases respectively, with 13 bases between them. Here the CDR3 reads CASRKQGKEQFF. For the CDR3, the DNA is TGTGCCAGTAGGAAACAGGGCAAAGAGCAGTTCTTC.

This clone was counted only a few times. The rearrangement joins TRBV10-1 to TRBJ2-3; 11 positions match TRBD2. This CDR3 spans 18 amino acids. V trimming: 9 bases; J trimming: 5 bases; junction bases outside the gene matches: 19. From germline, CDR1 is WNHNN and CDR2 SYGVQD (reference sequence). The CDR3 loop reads CARGYSSPLLAGVDTQYF. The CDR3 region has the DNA TGCGCCAGGGGGTACTCCAGCCCTCTACTAGCGGGAGTAGATACGCAGTATTTT.

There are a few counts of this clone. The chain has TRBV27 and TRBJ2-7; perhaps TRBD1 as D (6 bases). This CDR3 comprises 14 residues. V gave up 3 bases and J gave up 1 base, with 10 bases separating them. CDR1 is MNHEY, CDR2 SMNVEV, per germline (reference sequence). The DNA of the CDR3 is TGTGCCAGCAGTTTGGGGGCCTGGTCCTACGAGCAGTACTTC. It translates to CASSLGAWSYEQYF.

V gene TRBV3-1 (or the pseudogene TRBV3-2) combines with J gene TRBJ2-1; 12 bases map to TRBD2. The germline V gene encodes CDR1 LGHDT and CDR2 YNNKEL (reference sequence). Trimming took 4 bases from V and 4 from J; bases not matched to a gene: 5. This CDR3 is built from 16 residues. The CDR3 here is CASSPLAGGPYNEQFF. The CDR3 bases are TGTGCCAGCAGCCCGCTAGCGGGGGGGCCGTACAATGAGCAGTTCTTC.

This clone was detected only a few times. The DNA for the CDR3 is TGTGCCAGCAGGTCACAGTTTTCCTCCTACGAGCAGTACTTC. Translation: CASRSQFSSYEQYF. The chain employs TRBV5-6 and TRBJ2-7; D not resolved. V was cut by 5 bases and J by 0 bases, with 12 bases left in between. The CDR3 length is 14 residues. The germline V gene encodes CDR1 SGHDT and CDR2 YYEEEE.

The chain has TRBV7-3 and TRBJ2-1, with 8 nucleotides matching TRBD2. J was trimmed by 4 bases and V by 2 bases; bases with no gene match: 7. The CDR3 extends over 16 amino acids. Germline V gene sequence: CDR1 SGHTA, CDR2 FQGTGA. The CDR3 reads CASSLLSGGLYNEQFF. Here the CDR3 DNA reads TGTGCCAGCAGCTTACTTTCGGGAGGGCTTTACAATGAGCAGTTCTTC. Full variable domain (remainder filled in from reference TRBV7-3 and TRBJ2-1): GAGVSQTPSNKVTEKGKYVELRCDPISGHTALYWYRQSLGQGPEFLIYFQGTGAADDSGLPNDRFFAVRPEGSVSTLKIQRTERGDSAVYLCASSLLSGGLYNEQFFGPGTRLTVL.

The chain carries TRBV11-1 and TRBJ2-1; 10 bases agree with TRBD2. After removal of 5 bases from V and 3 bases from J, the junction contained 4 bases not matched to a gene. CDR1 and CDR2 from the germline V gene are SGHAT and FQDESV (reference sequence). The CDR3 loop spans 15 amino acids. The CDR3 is CASSLGLADYNEQFF. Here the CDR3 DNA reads TGTGCCAGCAGCCTCGGACTAGCGGACTACAATGAGCAGTTCTTC.

In DNA form, the CDR3 reads TGTGCCAGCAGCTTATCGGAGGAATATGAGCAGTTCTTC. It encodes CASSLSEEYEQFF. This sequence joins TRBV11-2 and TRBJ2-1; D is possibly TRBD2 (5 bases). This CDR3 has 13 residues. V dropped 2 bases and J dropped 8 bases, with 10 bases sitting between them. Per germline, CDR1 SGHAT and CDR2 FQNNGV. The full variable domain, with the rest looked up from reference TRBV11-2 and TRBJ2-1, is EAGVAQSPRYKIIEKRQSVAFWCNPISGHATLYWYQQILGQGPKLLIQFQNNGVVDDSQLPKDRFSAERLKGVDSTLKIQPAKLEDSAVYLCASSLSEEYEQFFGPGTRLTVL.

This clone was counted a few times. The CDR3 protein is CASSDGTGGYEQYF. CDR3 nucleotide sequence: TGTGCCAGCAGTGACGGGACAGGGGGCTACGAGCAGTACTTC. This sequence joins TRBV2 and TRBJ2-7, with 11 bases that match TRBD1. This CDR3 spans 14 amino acids. The ends lost 3 bases at V and 3 bases at J; junction bases unmatched: 1. Germline-derived CDR1 and CDR2 are SNHLY and FYNNEI. The full variable domain, with the rest looked up from reference TRBV2 and TRBJ2-7, is EPEVTQTPSHQVTQMGQEVILRCVPISNHLYFYWYRQILGQKVEFLVSFYNNEISEKSEIFDDQFSVERPDGSNFTLKIRSTKLEDSAMYFCASSDGTGGYEQYFGPGTRLTVT.

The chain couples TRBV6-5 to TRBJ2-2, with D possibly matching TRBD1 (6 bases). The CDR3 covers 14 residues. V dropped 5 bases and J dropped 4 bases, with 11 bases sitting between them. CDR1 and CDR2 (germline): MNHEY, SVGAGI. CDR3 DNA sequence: TGTGCCAGCAGTCCCGGGACACTCACCGGGGAGCTGTTTTTT. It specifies CASSPGTLTGELFF.

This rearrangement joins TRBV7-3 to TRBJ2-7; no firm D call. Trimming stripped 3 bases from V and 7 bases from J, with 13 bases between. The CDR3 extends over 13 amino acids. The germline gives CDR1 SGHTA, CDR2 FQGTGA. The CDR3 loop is CASSFVTPKEQYF. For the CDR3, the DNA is TGTGCCAGCAGCTTTGTGACACCTAAAGAGCAGTACTTC.

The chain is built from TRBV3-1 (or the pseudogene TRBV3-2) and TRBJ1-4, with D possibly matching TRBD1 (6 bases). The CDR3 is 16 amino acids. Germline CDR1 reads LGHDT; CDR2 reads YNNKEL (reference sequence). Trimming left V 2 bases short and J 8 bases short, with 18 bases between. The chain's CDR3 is CASSQLPGGAGEKLFF. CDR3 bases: TGTGCCAGCAGCCAACTCCCGGGGGGGGCTGGCGAAAAACTGTTTTTT.

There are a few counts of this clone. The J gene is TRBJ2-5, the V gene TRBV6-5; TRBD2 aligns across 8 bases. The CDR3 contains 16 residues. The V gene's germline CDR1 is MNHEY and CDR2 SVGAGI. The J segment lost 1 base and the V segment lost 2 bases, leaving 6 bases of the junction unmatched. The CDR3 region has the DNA TGTGCCAGCAGTTACCGGATAGCGGGGCCCCAAGAGACCCAGTACTTC. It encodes CASSYRIAGPQETQYF.

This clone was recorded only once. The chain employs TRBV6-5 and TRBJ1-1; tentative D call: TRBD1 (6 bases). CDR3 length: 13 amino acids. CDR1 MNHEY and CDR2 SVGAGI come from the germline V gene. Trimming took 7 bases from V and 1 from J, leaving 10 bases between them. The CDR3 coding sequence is TGTGCCAGCATAGGGGGACCGAACACTGAAGCTTTCTTT. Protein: CASIGGPNTEAFF.

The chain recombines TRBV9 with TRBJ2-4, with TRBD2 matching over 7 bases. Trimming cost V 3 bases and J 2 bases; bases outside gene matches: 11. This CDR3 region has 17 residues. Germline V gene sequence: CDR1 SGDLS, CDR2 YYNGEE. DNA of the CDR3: TGTGCCAGCAGCGCTGGGGGGGGACGTGGACCCAAAAACATTCAGTACTTC. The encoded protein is CASSAGGGRGPKNIQYF.

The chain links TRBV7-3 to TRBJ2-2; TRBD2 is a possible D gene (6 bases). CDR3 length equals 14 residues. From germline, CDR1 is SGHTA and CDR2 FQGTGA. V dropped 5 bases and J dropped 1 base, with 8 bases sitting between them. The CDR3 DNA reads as TGTGCCAGCAGCCCGGGACTGAACACCGGGGAGCTGTTTTTT. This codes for CASSPGLNTGELFF.

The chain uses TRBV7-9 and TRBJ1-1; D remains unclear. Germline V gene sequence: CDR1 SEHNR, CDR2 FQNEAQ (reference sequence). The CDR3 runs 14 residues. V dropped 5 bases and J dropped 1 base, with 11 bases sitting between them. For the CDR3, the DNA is TGTGCCAGCAGCCAAAGGGAGGGGAACACTGAAGCTTTCTTT. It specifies CASSQREGNTEAFF.

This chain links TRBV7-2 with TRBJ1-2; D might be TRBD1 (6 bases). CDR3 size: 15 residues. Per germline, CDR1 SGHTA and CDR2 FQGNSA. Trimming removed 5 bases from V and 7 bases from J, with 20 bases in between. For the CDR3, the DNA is TGTGCCAGCAGCCGTTTGAGGCAGGGGATAGGTGGCTACACCTTC. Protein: CASSRLRQGIGGYTF.

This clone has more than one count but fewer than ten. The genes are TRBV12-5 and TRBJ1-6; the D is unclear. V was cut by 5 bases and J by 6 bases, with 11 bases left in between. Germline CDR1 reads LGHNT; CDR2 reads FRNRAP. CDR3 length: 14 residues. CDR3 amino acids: CASGLTGSNSPLHF. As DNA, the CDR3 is TGTGCTAGTGGTCTTACGGGGTCTAATTCACCCCTCCACTTT.

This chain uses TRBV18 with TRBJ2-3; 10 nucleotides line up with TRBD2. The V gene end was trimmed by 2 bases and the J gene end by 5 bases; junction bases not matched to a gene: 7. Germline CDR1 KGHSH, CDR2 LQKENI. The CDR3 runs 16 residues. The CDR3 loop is CASSPTGTSVQDTQYF. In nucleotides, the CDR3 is TGTGCCAGCTCACCAACAGGGACTAGCGTTCAAGATACGCAGTATTTT.

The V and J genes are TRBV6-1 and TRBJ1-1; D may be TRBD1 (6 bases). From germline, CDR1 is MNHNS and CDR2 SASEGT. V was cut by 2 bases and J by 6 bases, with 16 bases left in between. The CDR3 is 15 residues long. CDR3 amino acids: CASSEFGRGKSEAFF. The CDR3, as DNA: TGTGCCAGCAGTGAATTCGGCAGGGGCAAGTCTGAAGCTTTCTTT.

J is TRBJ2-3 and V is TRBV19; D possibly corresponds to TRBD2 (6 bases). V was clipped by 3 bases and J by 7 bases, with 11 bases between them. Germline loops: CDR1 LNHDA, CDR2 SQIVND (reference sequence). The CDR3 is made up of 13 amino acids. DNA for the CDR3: TGTGCCAGTAGTATGACTAGTCAATATACGCAGTATTTT. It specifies CASSMTSQYTQYF.

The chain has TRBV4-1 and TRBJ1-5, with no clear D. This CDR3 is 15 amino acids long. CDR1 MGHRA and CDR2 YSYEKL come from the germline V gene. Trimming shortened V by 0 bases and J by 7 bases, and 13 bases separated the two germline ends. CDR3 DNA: TGCGCCAGCAGCCAAGATTTTTCGGGGTTACAGCCCCAGCATTTT. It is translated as CASSQDFSGLQPQHF.

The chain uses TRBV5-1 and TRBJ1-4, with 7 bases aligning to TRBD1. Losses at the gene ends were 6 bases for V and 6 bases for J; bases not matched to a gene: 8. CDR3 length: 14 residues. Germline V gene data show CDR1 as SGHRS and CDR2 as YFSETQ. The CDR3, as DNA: TGCGCCAGCAAAGACAGGGAGTTAGATGAAAAACTGTTTTTT. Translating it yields CASKDRELDEKLFF.

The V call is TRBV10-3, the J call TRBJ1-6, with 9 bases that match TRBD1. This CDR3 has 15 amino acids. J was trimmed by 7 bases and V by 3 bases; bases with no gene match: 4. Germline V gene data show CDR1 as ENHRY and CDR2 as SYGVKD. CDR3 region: CAISDRGTGNSPLHF. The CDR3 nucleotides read TGTGCCATCAGTGACAGGGGGACAGGGAATTCACCCCTCCACTTT.

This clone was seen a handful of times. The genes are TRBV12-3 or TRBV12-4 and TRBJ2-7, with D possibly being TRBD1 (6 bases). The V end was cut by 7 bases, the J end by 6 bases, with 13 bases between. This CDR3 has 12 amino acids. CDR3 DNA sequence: TGTGCCAGCACCATGAGGGGGAGCGAGCAGTACTTC. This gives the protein CASTMRGSEQYF.

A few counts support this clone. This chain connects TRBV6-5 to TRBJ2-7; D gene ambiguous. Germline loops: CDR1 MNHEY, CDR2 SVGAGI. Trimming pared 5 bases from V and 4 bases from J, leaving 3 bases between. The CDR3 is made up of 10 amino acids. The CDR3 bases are TGTGCCAGCAGTCTGTACGAGCAGTACTTC. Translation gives CASSLYEQYF.

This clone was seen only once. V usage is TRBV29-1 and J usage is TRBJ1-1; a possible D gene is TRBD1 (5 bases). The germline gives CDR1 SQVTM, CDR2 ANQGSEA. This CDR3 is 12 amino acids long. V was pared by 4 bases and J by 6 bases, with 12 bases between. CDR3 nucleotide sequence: TGCAGCGTTGGGGATGACAGATCTGAAGCTTTCTTT. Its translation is CSVGDDRSEAFF.

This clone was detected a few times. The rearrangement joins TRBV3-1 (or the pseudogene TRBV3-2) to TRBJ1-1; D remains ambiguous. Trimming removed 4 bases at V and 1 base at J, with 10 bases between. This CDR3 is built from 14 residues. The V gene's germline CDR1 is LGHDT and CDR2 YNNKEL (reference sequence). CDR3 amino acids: CASSLPGKNTEAFF. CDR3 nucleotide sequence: TGTGCCAGCAGCCTACCGGGTAAGAACACTGAAGCTTTCTTT.